One and the same sample provided the 2 T cell receptor beta chains below, sequenced in a study of radiotherapy plus CTLA-4 blockade in lung cancer. Sequenced by immunoSEQ multiplex PCR; TCRdb stores in-frame clones only, minus some. The data contain about 54,000 clones, approximately 79% of them seen just once; the ten biggest clones take up 3.2%. The sequencing here drew on peripheral blood, taken from a patient treated with radiotherapy plus ipilimumab. The receptors shown here come from a human donor with non-small cell lung cancer who had a partial response to radiotherapy plus ipilimumab.

V usage is TRBV11-1 and J usage is TRBJ2-7, with 7 bases fitting TRBD1. V lost 5 bases, J lost 5 bases, and 6 bases stayed unmatched. The CDR3 contains 13 residues. Germline V CDR1 and CDR2: SGHAT, FQDESV (reference sequence). CDR3: CASSIFTGDEQYF. Here the CDR3 DNA reads TGTGCCAGCAGCATATTCACAGGGGACGAGCAGTACTTC.

This chain joins TRBV6-5 and TRBJ1-2; 9 positions agree with TRBD1. The CDR3 contains 12 residues. Germline CDR1 and CDR2: MNHEY and SVGAGI. V was pared by 8 bases and J by 8 bases, with 6 bases of the junction left unmatched. CDR3 in DNA: TGTGCCAGCGCGACAGGGGGTAGAGGCTACACCTTC. Protein: CASATGGRGYTF.